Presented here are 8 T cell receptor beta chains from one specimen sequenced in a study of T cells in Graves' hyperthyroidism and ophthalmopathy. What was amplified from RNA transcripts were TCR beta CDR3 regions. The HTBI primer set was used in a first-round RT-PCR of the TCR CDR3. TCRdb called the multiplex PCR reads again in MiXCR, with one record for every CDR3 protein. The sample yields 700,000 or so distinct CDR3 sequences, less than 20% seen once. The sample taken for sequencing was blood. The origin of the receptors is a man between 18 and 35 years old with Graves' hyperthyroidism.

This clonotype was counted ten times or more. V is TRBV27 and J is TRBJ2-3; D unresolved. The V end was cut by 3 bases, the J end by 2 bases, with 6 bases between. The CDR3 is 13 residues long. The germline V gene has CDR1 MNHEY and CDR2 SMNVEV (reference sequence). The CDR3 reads CASSFPNTDTQYF. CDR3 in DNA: TGTGCCAGCAGTTTCCCCAACACAGATACGCAGTATTTT.

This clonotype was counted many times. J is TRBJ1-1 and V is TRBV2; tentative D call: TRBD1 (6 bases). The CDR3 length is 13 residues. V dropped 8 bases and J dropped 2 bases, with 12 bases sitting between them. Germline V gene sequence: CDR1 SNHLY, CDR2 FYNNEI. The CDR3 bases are TGTGCCAGCTACGGACAGATAAACACTGAAGCTTTCTTT. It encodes CASYGQINTEAFF.

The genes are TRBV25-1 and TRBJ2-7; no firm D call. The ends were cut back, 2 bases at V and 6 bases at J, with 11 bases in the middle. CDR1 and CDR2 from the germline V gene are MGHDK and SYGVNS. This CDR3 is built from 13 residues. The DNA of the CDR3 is TGTGCCAGCAGTGAAGCATCCCCTAGCGAGCAGTACTTC. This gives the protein CASSEASPSEQYF.

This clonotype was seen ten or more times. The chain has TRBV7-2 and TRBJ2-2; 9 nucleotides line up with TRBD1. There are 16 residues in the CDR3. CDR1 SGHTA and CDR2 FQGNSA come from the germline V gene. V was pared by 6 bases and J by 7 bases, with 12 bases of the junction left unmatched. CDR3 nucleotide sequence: TGTGCCAGCAGTCGCCGGGACAGGGTGACAGACGGGGAGCTGTTTTTT. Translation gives CASSRRDRVTDGELFF.

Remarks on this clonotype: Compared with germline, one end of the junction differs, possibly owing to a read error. The CDR3 bases are TGCAGCGTTTACGGGAGCGCCAATTCCTACAATGATCAGTTCTTC. Protein sequence: CSVYGSANSYNDQFF. The V call is TRBV29-1, the J call TRBJ2-1; D is possibly TRBD2 (6 bases). CDR1 and CDR2 (germline): SQVTM, ANQGSEA. This CDR3 has 15 residues.

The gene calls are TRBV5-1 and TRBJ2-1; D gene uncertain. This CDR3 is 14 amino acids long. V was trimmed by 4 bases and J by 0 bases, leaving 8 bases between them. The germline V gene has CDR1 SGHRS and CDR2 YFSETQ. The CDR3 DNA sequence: TGCGCCAGCAGCCTGCTACACTCCTACAATGAGCAGTTCTTC. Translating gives CASSLLHSYNEQFF.

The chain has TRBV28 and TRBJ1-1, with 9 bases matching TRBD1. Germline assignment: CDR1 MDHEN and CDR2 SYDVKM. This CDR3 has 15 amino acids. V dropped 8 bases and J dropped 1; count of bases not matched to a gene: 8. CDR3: CASSEQGAKNTEAFF. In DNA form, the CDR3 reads TGTGCCAGCTCGGAACAGGGGGCGAAGAACACTGAAGCTTTCTTT.

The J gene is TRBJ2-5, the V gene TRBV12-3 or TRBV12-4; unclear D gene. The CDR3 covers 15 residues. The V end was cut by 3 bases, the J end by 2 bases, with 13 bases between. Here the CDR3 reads CASSFLLKVQETQYF. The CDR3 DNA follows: TGTGCCAGCAGTTTCCTACTTAAAGTACAAGAGACCCAGTACTTC.